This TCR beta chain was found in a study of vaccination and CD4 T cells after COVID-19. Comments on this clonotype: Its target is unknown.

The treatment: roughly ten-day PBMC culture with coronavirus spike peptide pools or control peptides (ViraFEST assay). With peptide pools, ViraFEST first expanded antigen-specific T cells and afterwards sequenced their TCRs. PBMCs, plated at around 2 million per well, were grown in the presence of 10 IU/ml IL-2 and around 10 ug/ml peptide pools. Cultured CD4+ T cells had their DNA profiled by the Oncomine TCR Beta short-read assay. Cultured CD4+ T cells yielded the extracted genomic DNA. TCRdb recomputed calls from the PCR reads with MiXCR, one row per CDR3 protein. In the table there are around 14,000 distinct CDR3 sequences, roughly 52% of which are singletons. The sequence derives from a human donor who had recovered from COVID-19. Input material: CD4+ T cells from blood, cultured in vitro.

This CDR3 is CASSEAPWGTDTQYF. The CDR3 nucleotides read TGTGCCAGCAGTGAAGCGCCATGGGGCACAGATACGCAGTATTTT. J is TRBJ2-3 and V is TRBV6-1; D is ambiguous. This CDR3 comprises 15 residues. Germline V lookup: CDR1 MNHNS, CDR2 SASEGT. Trimming took 0 bases from V and 1 from J, leaving 8 bases between them.